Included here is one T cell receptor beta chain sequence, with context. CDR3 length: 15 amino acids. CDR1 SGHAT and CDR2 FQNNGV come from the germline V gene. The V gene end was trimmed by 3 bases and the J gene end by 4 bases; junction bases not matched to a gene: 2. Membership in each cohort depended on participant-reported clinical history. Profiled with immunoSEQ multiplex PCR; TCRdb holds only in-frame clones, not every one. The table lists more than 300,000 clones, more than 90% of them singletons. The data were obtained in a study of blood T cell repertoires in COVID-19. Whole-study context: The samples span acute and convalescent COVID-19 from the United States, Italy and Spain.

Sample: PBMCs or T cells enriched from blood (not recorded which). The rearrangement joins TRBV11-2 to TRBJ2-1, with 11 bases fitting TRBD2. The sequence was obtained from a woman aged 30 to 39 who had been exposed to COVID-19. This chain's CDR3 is CASSFLAGGYNEQFF. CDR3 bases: TGTGCCAGCAGCTTTTTAGCGGGGGGGTACAATGAGCAGTTCTTC.